This is a list of T cell receptor beta chains from one sample in a study of T cells in Graves' hyperthyroidism and ophthalmopathy. TCRdb reprocessed the multiplex PCR reads with MiXCR, giving one entry per CDR3 protein. In the table there are some 770,000 distinct CDR3 sequences, around 15% of which are singletons. Sequenced sample: blood. The receptors originated from a man aged 18 to 30 with Graves' hyperthyroidism. The CDR3 runs from the conserved cysteine through the conserved F or W. A D gene is named only where the DNA matches it firmly. Size is omitted from some rows. Given values are once, few, many or a class for expanded clones.

D | J | V | size | CDR3 | DNA
. | TRBJ2-7 | TRBV5-6 | few | CASSSLDRRVKKQYF | TGTGCCAGCAGCAGCCTCGATCGGCGGGTAAAGAAGCAGTACTTC
. | TRBJ1-1 | TRBV28 | few | CASSGGVVVNTEAFF | TGTGCCAGCAGCGGGGGGGTCGTGGTGAACACTGAAGCTTTCTTT
TRBD1 | TRBJ1-1 | TRBV12-3/TRBV12-4 | many | CASSPWTGSAFF | TGTGCCAGCAGCCCCTGGACAGGGTCAGCTTTCTTT
TRBD2 | TRBJ2-3 | TRBV27 | few | CASSGGTSGSSDTQYF | TGTGCCAGCAGTGGCGGGACTAGCGGGAGCTCGGATACGCAGTATTTT
TRBD2 | TRBJ2-2 | TRBV6-2/TRBV6-3 | few | CASSYLRLAGRRNTGELFF | TGTGCCAGCAGTTACTTGAGACTAGCGGGTCGGCGGAACACCGGGGAGCTGTTTTTT
. | TRBJ2-1 | TRBV7-9 | few | CASGRGAAYNEQFF | TGTGCCAGCGGGCGAGGGGCGGCCTACAATGAGCAGTTCTTC
. | TRBJ2-1 | TRBV12-3/TRBV12-4 | few | CASSLIGVPEQFF | TGTGCCAGCAGTTTAATCGGGGTACCTGAGCAGTTCTTC
. | TRBJ2-6 | TRBV29-1 | few | CSVDRTGANVLTF | TGCAGCGTTGACAGGACTGGGGCCAACGTCCTGACTTTC
. | TRBJ1-4 | TRBV18 | . | CASSSSSRGEREKLFF | TGTGCCAGCTCATCAAGTTCCAGGGGCGAGAGGGAAAAACTGTTTTTT
. | TRBJ2-5 | TRBV6-2/TRBV6-3 | many | CASSYGGPKGTQYF | TGTGCCAGCAGTTACGGGGGACCCAAGGGGACCCAGTACTTC
TRBD2 | TRBJ2-3 | TRBV11-3 | many | CASSRRGGRDTQYF | TGTGCCAGCAGCCGCCGGGGGGGTCGGGATACGCAGTATTTT
. | TRBJ2-6 | TRBV28 | . | CASSLLIGRNSGANVLTF | TGTGCCAGCAGTTTATTGATTGGACGAAACTCTGGGGCCAACGTCCTGACTTTC
. | TRBJ1-5 | TRBV20-1 | many | CSARDFGQVRDRPNQPQHF | TGCAGTGCTAGAGATTTCGGACAAGTCAGGGATAGACCCAATCAGCCCCAGCATTTT
. | TRBJ2-3 | TRBV7-6 | few | CASSSEGGGTDTQYF | TGTGCCAGCAGCTCAGAGGGAGGTGGCACAGATACGCAGTATTTT
. | TRBJ2-2 | TRBV10-3 | many | CAISESEGTGELFF | TGTGCCATCAGTGAGAGCGAGGGCACCGGGGAGCTGTTTTTT
TRBD2 | TRBJ2-7 | TRBV2 | few | CASSLGRVDEQYF | TGTGCCAGCAGTCTGGGGAGGGTCGACGAGCAGTACTTC
. | TRBJ2-1 | TRBV2 | many | CASSEYSSNEQFF | TGTGCCAGCAGTGAATACTCTAGCAATGAGCAGTTCTTC
TRBD2 | TRBJ2-2 | TRBV20-1 | . | CSAEGLVNTGELFF | TGCAGTGCTGAGGGACTAGTGAACACCGGGGAGCTGTTTTTT
. | TRBJ2-1 | TRBV19 | many | CASSPGRGYNEQFF | TGTGCCAGTAGCCCAGGACGCGGCTACAATGAGCAGTTCTTC
TRBD1 | TRBJ2-7 | TRBV3-1 | many | CASSQEWGTGGREQYF | TGTGCCAGCAGCCAAGAGTGGGGGACAGGGGGCAGGGAGCAGTACTTC
. | TRBJ1-5 | TRBV3-1 | few | CASSQDAGAGQPQHF | TGTGCCAGCAGCCAAGATGCGGGGGCGGGCCAGCCCCAGCATTTT
TRBD2 | TRBJ2-1 | TRBV6-2/TRBV6-3 | many | CASSYPGLAGVHNEQFF | TGTGCCAGCAGTTACCCCGGACTAGCGGGAGTACACAATGAGCAGTTCTTC
. | TRBJ2-3 | TRBV3-1 | many | CASSQDWSDTQYF | TGTGCCAGCAGCCAAGATTGGTCAGATACGCAGTATTTT
TRBD2 | TRBJ2-3 | TRBV6-2/TRBV6-3 | few | CASSPEFGTSGILTTTDTQYF | TGTGCCAGCAGTCCCGAGTTCGGGACTAGCGGGATTTTAACGACCACAGATACGCAGTATTTT
. | TRBJ1-1 | TRBV5-1 | . | CASSLVGGDLNTEAFF | TGCGCCAGCAGCTTGGTAGGGGGGGACTTGAACACTGAAGCTTTCTTT
TRBD1 | TRBJ2-3 | TRBV28 | many | CATLFFRGSTDTQYF | TGTGCCACCCTATTTTTCAGGGGGAGCACAGATACGCAGTATTTT
. | TRBJ2-7 | TRBV28 | . | CASNSARDSPYEQYF | TGTGCCAGCAATTCGGCCCGGGACTCCCCCTACGAGCAGTACTTC
. | TRBJ2-4 | TRBV19 | . | CASSLSVTGTKNIQYF | TGTGCCAGTAGCCTCTCGGTCACAGGCACCAAAAACATTCAGTACTTC
TRBD2 | TRBJ2-7 | TRBV11-2 | many | CASSQAGLTSYSYEQYF | TGTGCCAGCAGTCAAGCGGGGCTGACAAGCTACTCCTACGAGCAGTACTTC
TRBD1 | TRBJ2-1 | TRBV11-2 | . | CASSFGQGASEQFF | TGTGCCAGCAGCTTCGGACAGGGGGCCTCTGAGCAGTTCTTC
. | TRBJ1-3 | TRBV7-8 | many | CASSQVGNTIYF | TGTGCCAGCAGCCAAGTTGGAAACACCATATATTTT
. | TRBJ1-1 | TRBV15 | many | CATSRDRPGRSGAFF | TGTGCCACCAGCAGAGATAGGCCGGGTCGGTCAGGAGCTTTCTTT
TRBD1 | TRBJ1-3 | TRBV7-2 | few | CASSLLGTGDPGNTIYF | TGTGCCAGCAGCTTATTGGGGACAGGTGACCCTGGAAACACCATATATTTT
. | TRBJ2-2 | TRBV20-1 | few | CSLRGAGSGELFF | TGCAGCCTCCGGGGGGCAGGGAGCGGGGAGCTGTTTTTT
. | TRBJ2-5 | TRBV27 | few | CASSLWGDQETQYF | TGTGCCAGCAGTTTATGGGGGGACCAAGAGACCCAGTACTTC
TRBD1 | TRBJ2-7 | TRBV5-8 | few | CASSWVLRTGINEQYF | TGTGCCAGCAGCTGGGTTCTCAGGACAGGGATCAACGAGCAGTACTTC
TRBD1 | TRBJ1-2 | TRBV7-2 | many | CASSFGTGDSGWYGYTF | TGTGCCAGCAGCTTCGGGACAGGCGACAGTGGGTGGTATGGCTACACCTTC
. | TRBJ1-2 | TRBV24-1 | many | CATSGATDYGYTF | TGTGCCACCAGTGGTGCGACAGACTATGGCTACACCTTC
. | TRBJ2-3 | TRBV7-9 | many | CASSLATGGADTQYF | TGTGCCAGCAGCCTAGCAACGGGGGGCGCAGATACGCAGTATTTT
TRBD2 | TRBJ2-7 | TRBV7-9 | many | CASSHMSGSLGEQYF | TGTGCCAGCAGCCATATGAGCGGGAGTCTCGGCGAGCAGTACTTC
TRBD1 | TRBJ1-2 | TRBV27 | . | CASSPGTGVNGYTF | TGTGCCAGCAGTCCCGGGACAGGGGTTAATGGCTACACCTTC
. | TRBJ2-1 | TRBV6-1 | . | CASGGAYNEQFF | TGTGCCAGCGGCGGGGCCTACAATGAGCAGTTCTTC
. | TRBJ2-3 | TRBV19 | few | CATSKGGNTQYF | TGTGCCACTTCCAAAGGAGGGAATACGCAGTATTTT
TRBD1 | TRBJ2-7 | TRBV5-1 | few | CASRQGESYEQYF | TGCGCCAGCAGACAGGGGGAATCCTACGAGCAGTACTTC
. | TRBJ2-7 | TRBV10-3 | . | CAISDRVDEQYF | TGTGCCATCAGTGACAGGGTCGACGAGCAGTACTTC